These 13 T cell receptor beta chains were sequenced from one sample in a study of blood T cell repertoires in COVID-19. TCRdb keeps only in-frame clones here, not all; method: immunoSEQ multiplex PCR. The table shows about 300,000 clones, with about 90% occurring only once. The sample taken for sequencing was peripheral blood. The receptor source for this set is a man aged 18 to 29 who had recovered from COVID-19.

V usage is TRBV3-1 (or the pseudogene TRBV3-2) and J usage is TRBJ1-2; D unclear. V lost 0 bases and J 1 base, leaving 6 bases between the germline ends. CDR3 length equals 14 residues. CDR1 is LGHDT, CDR2 YNNKEL, per germline (reference sequence). CDR3 sequence: CASSQESFNYGYTF. For the CDR3, the DNA is TGTGCCAGCAGCCAAGAAAGCTTTAACTATGGCTACACCTTC.

The CDR3 here is CASSENWRGSTDTQYF. The DNA of the CDR3 is TGTGCCAGCAGCGAAAACTGGCGGGGCAGCACAGATACGCAGTATTTT. The genes are TRBV6-1 and TRBJ2-3, with D possibly matching TRBD2 (6 bases). Trimming took off 6 bases at V and 0 bases at J, with 16 bases between the two ends. This CDR3 has 16 residues. The germline CDR1 and CDR2 sequences are MNHNS and SASEGT.

The sample holds a few counts of this clone. The CDR3 loop is CASSRDRGRNEQFF. The CDR3 nucleotides are TGTGCCAGCAGCCGGGACAGGGGAAGGAATGAGCAGTTCTTC. This chain joins TRBV11-2 and TRBJ2-1, with 10 nucleotides matching TRBD1. Germline V gene lookup returns CDR1 SGHAT and CDR2 FQNNGV. The V and J ends lost 5 bases and 7 bases, in that order; junction bases with no gene match: 5. The CDR3 totals 14 residues. The full variable domain, rest sourced from reference TRBV11-2 and TRBJ2-1, is EAGVAQSPRYKIIEKRQSVAFWCNPISGHATLYWYQQILGQGPKLLIQFQNNGVVDDSQLPKDRFSAERLKGVDSTLKIQPAKLEDSAVYLCASSRDRGRNEQFFGPGTRLTVL.

A remark on this clone: Other DNA sequences in the sample encode the same CDR3. The chain combines TRBV7-9 with TRBJ2-7, with D maybe TRBD1 (6 bases). Looked up from germline, CDR1 is SEHNR and CDR2 is FQNEAQ (reference sequence). The CDR3 has 15 amino acids. V dropped 0 bases and J dropped 2 bases, with 11 bases sitting between them. CDR3 sequence: CASSLAQGGTYEQYF. CDR3 nucleotide sequence: TGTGCCAGCAGCTTAGCACAGGGTGGCACCTACGAGCAGTACTTC.

The V gene is TRBV7-2, the J gene TRBJ1-6; D might be TRBD1 (5 bases). This CDR3 spans 15 amino acids. The V end lost 0 bases, the J end lost 11 bases, and 14 bases lay between the germline ends. Germline V gives CDR1 SGHTA, CDR2 FQGNSA. The CDR3 DNA reads as TGTGCCAGCAGCTTAGCGGCAGGGTCTCAGGCACCCCTCCACTTT. Its protein is CASSLAAGSQAPLHF.

The rearrangement joins TRBV5-4 to TRBJ2-7, with 11 bases aligning to TRBD1. Trimming at V came to 2 bases and at J to 5 bases, leaving 12 bases not matched to a gene. The CDR3 spans 17 residues. Germline CDR1 and CDR2: SGHNT and YYREEE (reference sequence). The CDR3 loop reads CASSFNGIGTGGHEQYF. CDR3 nucleotides: TGTGCCAGCAGCTTTAACGGGATCGGGACAGGGGGGCACGAGCAGTACTTC.

The gene calls are TRBV12-3 or TRBV12-4 and TRBJ1-1, with D unclear. The CDR3 totals 13 residues. Trimming took 4 bases from V and 7 from J, leaving 13 bases between them. CDR3 loop: CASSWLKGGEAFF. CDR3 DNA: TGTGCCAGCAGTTGGTTAAAAGGCGGTGAAGCTTTCTTT.

The chain is built from TRBV7-2 and TRBJ2-3; D is possibly TRBD2 (5 bases). Looked up from germline, CDR1 is SGHTA and CDR2 is FQGNSA. The CDR3 length is 12 residues. V gave up 5 bases and J gave up 4 bases, with 7 bases separating them. In DNA form, the CDR3 reads TGTGCCAGCAGCCTACTAGCAGATACGCAGTATTTT. Protein: CASSLLADTQYF.

CDR3: CASSDTTGVQPQHF. The CDR3, as DNA: TGTGCCAGCAGCGATACGACAGGGGTTCAGCCCCAGCATTTT. This chain joins TRBV7-2 and TRBJ1-5; 8 nucleotides align to TRBD1. Germline loops: CDR1 SGHTA, CDR2 FQGNSA. V shed 5 bases, J shed 6 bases, and the junction held 6 bases outside the gene matches. CDR3 length: 14 amino acids.

In DNA form, the CDR3 reads TGTGCCAGCAGGTACTACGAGCAGTACTTC. It specifies CASRYYEQYF. The chain recombines TRBV12-3 or TRBV12-4 with TRBJ2-7; the D is unclear. Trimming removed 6 bases at V and 3 bases at J, with 3 bases between. This CDR3 region has 10 residues.

This clone showed up just once. DNA of the CDR3: TGTGCCAGCACAGGGGGCTATGCAACTAATGAAAAACTGTTTTTT. It codes for CASTGGYATNEKLFF. The chain links TRBV7-9 to TRBJ1-4; 8 bases agree with TRBD1. The CDR3 contains 15 residues. The V gene's germline CDR1 is SEHNR and CDR2 FQNEAQ (reference sequence). V trimming: 7 bases; J trimming: 0 bases; junction bases outside the gene matches: 4.

This chain links TRBV3-1 (or the pseudogene TRBV3-2) with TRBJ1-1, with 9 positions matching TRBD1. Trimming took 2 bases from V and 2 from J; bases not matched to a gene: 15. This CDR3 has 19 residues. Germline CDR1 is LGHDT and CDR2 is YNNKEL (reference sequence). The chain's CDR3 is CASSQLIQDWTGDNTEAFF. The CDR3 nucleotides read TGTGCCAGCAGCCAACTTATCCAGGATTGGACAGGGGATAACACTGAAGCTTTCTTT.

The chain is built from TRBV12-3 or TRBV12-4 and TRBJ1-3; a possible D gene is TRBD1 (5 bases). V was cut by 3 bases and J by 8 bases, with 11 bases left in between. The CDR3 covers 13 residues. CDR3 residues: CASSFAGVDTIYF. The CDR3 nucleotides are TGTGCCAGCAGTTTCGCGGGGGTAGACACCATATATTTT.